Below, one T cell receptor (beta chain) is given with its context. The data derive from a study of blood T cell repertoires in COVID-19. Using immunoSEQ multiplex PCR, the repertoire was profiled, and TCRdb retains in-frame clones only, with some absent. The sample shows 75,000 to 95,000 clones, 87% of them seen only once. The source of this sequence is a woman aged 60-70 years with COVID-19, enrolled during active disease. Source material: peripheral blood.

CDR3 region: CASSSPGQGGRNTEAFF. CDR3 coding DNA: TGCGCCAGCAGCTCACCGGGACAGGGTGGCCGGAACACTGAAGCTTTCTTT. J is TRBJ1-1 and V is TRBV4-1, with 9 bases identical to TRBD1. The germline V gene encodes CDR1 MGHRA and CDR2 YSYEKL. The CDR3 is made up of 17 amino acids. V shed 5 bases, J shed 1 base, and the junction held 11 bases outside the gene matches.